Detailed here is one T cell receptor beta chain. Its cognate antigen is unknown. Around 9.2 x 10^4 TCR templates underwent assay in every sample. Only in-frame clones appear in the TCRdb table, and some are missing; sequencing was by immunoSEQ multiplex PCR. The profile shows some 96,000 clones, approximately 94% of them singletons. Looked up from germline, CDR1 is SGHNT and CDR2 is YYREEE (reference sequence). This CDR3 spans 16 amino acids. Losses at the gene ends were 3 bases for V and 0 bases for J; bases not matched to a gene: 6. The data derive from a study of siplizumab effects on memory and regulatory T cells. General observations from the study: Just a small share of alloreactive clones was traced back to unstimulated subsets. With siplizumab, Treg-derived clones averaged about 71% of mappable alloreactive CD4+ clones, versus 25% to 30% in controls.

V is TRBV5-4 and J is TRBJ1-3, with TRBD1 identical over 7 bases. Specimen: non-Treg CD4+ T cells sorted from blood. The clonotype originates from a human donor in good health. The CDR3 DNA sequence: TGTGCCAGCAGCTGGGGACAGCCGAGCTCTGGAAACACCATATATTTT. Its translation is CASSWGQPSSGNTIYF.